Detailed here is one T cell receptor (beta chain). Primers for the PCR totalled 60 Vbeta and 13 Jbeta. In the original processing: Per a later analysis, the number of unique TCR beta chains was about 80 million, of which around 9.9 million were shared. Some clones are missing from TCRdb's copy, which holds only in-frame ones; the method was immunoSEQ multiplex PCR. V, J and clone size derive from that table, while D and trimming were established from the DNA sequence. The sample includes some 120,000 clones, about three quarters of them seen just once. The CDR3 length is 13 residues. Germline V gene lookup returns CDR1 SQVTM and CDR2 ANQGSEA. V shed 7 bases, J shed 2 bases, and the junction held 6 bases outside the gene matches. All donors participated as healthy donors of bone marrow. This sample was taken from a study of cytomegalovirus exposure and HLA in healthy donors.

The sequence came from a woman aged 40 to 49 in good health and CMV-seropositive. Sample: PBMCs. The V call is TRBV29-1, the J call TRBJ2-3, with 7 bases identical to TRBD2. Written as DNA, the CDR3 is TGCAGCGCAGCGGGGCCGAACACAGATACGCAGTATTTT. Translated: CSAAGPNTDTQYF.